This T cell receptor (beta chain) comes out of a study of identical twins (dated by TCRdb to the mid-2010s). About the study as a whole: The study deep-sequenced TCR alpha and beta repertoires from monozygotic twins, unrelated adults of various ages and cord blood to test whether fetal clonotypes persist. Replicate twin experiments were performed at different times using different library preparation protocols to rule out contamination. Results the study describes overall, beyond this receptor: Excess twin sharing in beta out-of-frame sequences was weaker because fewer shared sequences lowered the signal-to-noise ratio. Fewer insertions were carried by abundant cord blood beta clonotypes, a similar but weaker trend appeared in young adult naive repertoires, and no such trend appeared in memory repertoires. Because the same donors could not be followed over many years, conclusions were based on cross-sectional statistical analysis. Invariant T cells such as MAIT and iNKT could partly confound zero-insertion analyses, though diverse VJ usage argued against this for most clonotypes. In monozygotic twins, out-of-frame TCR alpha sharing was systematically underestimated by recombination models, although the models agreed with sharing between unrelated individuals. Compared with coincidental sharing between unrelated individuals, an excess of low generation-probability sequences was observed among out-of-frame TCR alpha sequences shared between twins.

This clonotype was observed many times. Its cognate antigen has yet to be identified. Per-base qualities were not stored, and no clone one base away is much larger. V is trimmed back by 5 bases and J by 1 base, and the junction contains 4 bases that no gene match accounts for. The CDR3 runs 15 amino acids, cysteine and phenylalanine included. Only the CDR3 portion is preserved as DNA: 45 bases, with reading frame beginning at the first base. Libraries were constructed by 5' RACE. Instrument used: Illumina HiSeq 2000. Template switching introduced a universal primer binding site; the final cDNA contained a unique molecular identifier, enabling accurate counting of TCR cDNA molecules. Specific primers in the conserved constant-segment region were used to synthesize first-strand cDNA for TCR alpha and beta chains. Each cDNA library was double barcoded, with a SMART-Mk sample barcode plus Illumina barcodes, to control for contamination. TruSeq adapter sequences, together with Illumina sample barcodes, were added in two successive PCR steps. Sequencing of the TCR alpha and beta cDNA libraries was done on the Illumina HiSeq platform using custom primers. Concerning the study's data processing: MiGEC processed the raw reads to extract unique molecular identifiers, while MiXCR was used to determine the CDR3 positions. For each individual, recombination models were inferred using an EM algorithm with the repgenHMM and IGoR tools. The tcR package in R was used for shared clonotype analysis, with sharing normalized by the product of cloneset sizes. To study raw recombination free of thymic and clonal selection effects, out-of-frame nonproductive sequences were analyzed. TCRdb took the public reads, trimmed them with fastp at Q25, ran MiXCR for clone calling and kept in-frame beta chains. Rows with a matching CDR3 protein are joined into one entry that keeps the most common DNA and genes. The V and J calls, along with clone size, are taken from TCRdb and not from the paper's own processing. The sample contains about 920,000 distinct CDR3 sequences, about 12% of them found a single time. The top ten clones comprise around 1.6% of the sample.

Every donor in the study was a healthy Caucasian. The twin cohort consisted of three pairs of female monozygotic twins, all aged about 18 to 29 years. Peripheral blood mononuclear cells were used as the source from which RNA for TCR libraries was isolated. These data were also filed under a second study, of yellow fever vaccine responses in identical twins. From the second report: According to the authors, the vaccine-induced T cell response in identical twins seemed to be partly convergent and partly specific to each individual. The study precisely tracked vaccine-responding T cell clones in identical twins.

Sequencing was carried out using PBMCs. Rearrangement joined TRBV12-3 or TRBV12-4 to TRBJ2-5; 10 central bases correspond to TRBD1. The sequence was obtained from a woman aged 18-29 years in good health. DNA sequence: TGTGCCAGCAGTCCCCGGGACAGGGGCCAAGAGACCCAGTACTTC. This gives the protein CASSPRDRGQETQYF.